These 19 T cell receptor beta chains originate from one sample sequenced in a study of blood T cell repertoires in COVID-19. The assay was immunoSEQ multiplex PCR, and TCRdb's table has in-frame clones only and misses some. The data hold 65,000 to 90,000 clones, with more than 80% observed a single time. Sequencing was carried out using peripheral blood. The source of these receptors is a woman of 80 years or more with active or convalescent COVID-19.

The V gene is TRBV19, the J gene TRBJ2-2; 7 positions agree with TRBD1. CDR1 is LNHDA, CDR2 SQIVND, per germline (reference sequence). CDR3 size: 17 residues. Trimming at V came to 6 bases and at J to 0 bases, leaving 10 bases not matched to a gene. In DNA, the CDR3 is TGTGCCAGTAGGCGTACCAGGGGGAATACGAACACCGGGGAGCTGTTTTTT. Its protein is CASRRTRGNTNTGELFF.

V is TRBV2 and J is TRBJ2-3, with a tentative D call TRBD2 (5 bases). Trimming removed 6 bases at V and 2 bases at J, with 12 bases between. This CDR3 region has 14 residues. CDR1 is SNHLY, CDR2 FYNNEI, per germline. The CDR3 DNA is TGTGCCAGCAGGGTTACTAGAGTCACAGATACGCAGTATTTT. It codes for CASRVTRVTDTQYF.

This chain connects TRBV4-1 to TRBJ2-5; D possibly matches TRBD1 or TRBD2 (9 bases each). Per germline, CDR1 MGHRA and CDR2 YSYEKL. The CDR3 has 21 residues. V was trimmed by 2 bases and J by 2 bases, leaving 30 bases between them. The DNA of the CDR3 is TGCGCCAGCAGCCAACACCCGGGACAGGGAGCTAGCGGGGTGGAACAAGAGACCCAGTACTTC. Its protein product is CASSQHPGQGASGVEQETQYF.

The chain has TRBV28 and TRBJ1-3; D is unclear. CDR3 length: 13 residues. The V end was cut by 7 bases, the J end by 4 bases, with 11 bases between. CDR1 is MDHEN, CDR2 SYDVKM, per germline. The CDR3 loop reads CASKPGGGNTIYF. CDR3 bases: TGTGCCAGCAAACCCGGAGGGGGAAACACCATATATTTT.

This chain connects TRBV5-1 to TRBJ2-3, with 11 positions matching TRBD2. The V segment lost 4 bases and the J segment 0 bases; nucleotides outside the gene matches: 7. The germline gives CDR1 SGHRS, CDR2 YFSETQ. There are 17 residues in the CDR3. The CDR3 region is CASSPGRTSGSTDTQYF. For the CDR3, the DNA is TGCGCCAGCAGCCCGGGACGGACTAGCGGGAGCACAGATACGCAGTATTTT. The full variable domain, its missing parts supplied by reference TRBV5-1 and TRBJ2-3, is KAGVTQTPRYLIKTRGQQVTLSCSPISGHRSVSWYQQTPGQGLQFLFEYFSETQRNKGNFPGRFSGRQFSNSRSEMNVSTLELGDSALYLCASSPGRTSGSTDTQYFGPGTRLTVL.

V usage is TRBV27 and J usage is TRBJ1-2; 7 nucleotides agree with TRBD1. The CDR3 is made up of 15 amino acids. The J segment lost 2 bases and the V segment lost 6 bases, leaving 9 bases of the junction unmatched. Germline-derived CDR1 and CDR2 are MNHEY and SMNVEV (reference sequence). CDR3 in amino acids: CASSPKTGRNYGYTF. In DNA form, the CDR3 reads TGTGCCAGCAGCCCTAAGACAGGGAGGAACTATGGCTACACCTTC.

The chain recombines TRBV6-5 with TRBJ1-2, with D possibly being TRBD1 (5 bases). CDR3 length: 15 amino acids. The germline V gene encodes CDR1 MNHEY and CDR2 SVGAGI. Trimming removed 6 bases at V and 1 base at J, with 15 bases between. Here the CDR3 reads CASRYGPTDNYGYTF. The CDR3 nucleotides are TGTGCCAGCAGATACGGTCCGACAGATAACTATGGCTACACCTTC.

The V and J genes are TRBV7-2 and TRBJ2-7, with D hard to call. This CDR3 has 13 amino acids. Per the germline V gene, CDR1 is SGHTA and CDR2 is FQGNSA. Deletions cut 3 bases from V and 6 bases from J, with 12 bases between. Here the CDR3 reads CASSFTEVSEQYF. The DNA of the CDR3 is TGTGCCAGCAGCTTCACCGAGGTTAGCGAGCAGTACTTC.

The chain employs TRBV6-2 or TRBV6-3 and TRBJ2-2; D perhaps matches TRBD1 (5 bases). Germline V gene sequence: CDR1 MNHEY, CDR2 SVGEGT. V was trimmed by 4 bases and J by 1 base, leaving 13 bases between them. This CDR3 is built from 16 residues. Here the CDR3 reads CASSLQGVKNTGELFF. Written as DNA, the CDR3 is TGTGCCAGCAGTTTACAAGGGGTGAAGAACACCGGGGAGCTGTTTTTT.

The J gene is TRBJ2-1, the V gene TRBV2; 7 bases agree with TRBD1. The J segment lost 2 bases and the V segment lost 5 bases, leaving 0 bases of the junction unmatched. Germline CDR1 SNHLY, CDR2 FYNNEI. This CDR3 is 13 amino acids long. The CDR3 here is CASSQGAYNEQFF. The CDR3 nucleotides read TGTGCCAGCAGTCAGGGGGCCTACAATGAGCAGTTCTTC.

This rearrangement joins TRBV5-1 to TRBJ2-3; TRBD1 matches 8 bases. The trim removed 4 bases at V and 6 bases at J, leaving 7 bases unmatched. CDR3 length: 14 residues. Germline CDR1 and CDR2: SGHRS and YFSETQ. The CDR3 DNA follows: TGCGCCAGCAGCCCTGGACAGGGAAGCGATACGCAGTATTTT. Its translation: CASSPGQGSDTQYF.

V gene TRBV6-1 combines with J gene TRBJ1-6; D not certain. The CDR3 sequence is 15 residues long. Deletions cut 1 base from V and 8 bases from J, with 12 bases between. Germline CDR1 MNHNS, CDR2 SASEGT. The CDR3 DNA sequence: TGTGCCAGCAGTGAAGTGGCAGTGGCGGATTCACCCCTCCACTTT. This gives the protein CASSEVAVADSPLHF.

This clone was recorded only once. This chain uses TRBV4-2 with TRBJ2-1, with 11 bases identical to TRBD2. The germline gives CDR1 LGHNA, CDR2 YNFKEQ. With V trimmed by 0 bases and J by 7 bases, 5 bases remained unmatched. The CDR3 runs 16 residues. CDR3 DNA sequence: TGTGCCAGCAGCCAAGATCGTAGCGGGAGGGCAAATGAGCAGTTCTTC. Its protein is CASSQDRSGRANEQFF.

The chain is built from TRBV7-7 and TRBJ2-7; no clear D gene. The V gene's germline CDR1 is SSHAT and CDR2 FNYEAQ (reference sequence). This CDR3 spans 14 amino acids. The ends were cut back, 2 bases at V and 0 bases at J, with 8 bases in the middle. The CDR3 is CASSLQQDSYEQYF. CDR3 coding DNA: TGTGCCAGCAGCTTACAGCAGGACTCCTACGAGCAGTACTTC.

V gene TRBV28 combines with J gene TRBJ2-1; the match to TRBD1 covers 7 bases. Germline V gene data show CDR1 as MDHEN and CDR2 as SYDVKM. Trimming removed 5 bases from V and 4 bases from J; junction bases left unmatched: 14. This CDR3 is 17 amino acids long. CDR3 bases: TGTGCCAGCAGTACACATCGTACAGGGGAACCTTACAATGAGCAGTTCTTC. Protein: CASSTHRTGEPYNEQFF.

The rearrangement joins TRBV12-3 or TRBV12-4 to TRBJ2-2; D ambiguous. CDR3 length: 11 residues. The V end lost 3 bases, the J end lost 7 bases, and 3 bases lay between the germline ends. CDR3 sequence reads: CASSFYGELFF. The CDR3 DNA reads TGTGCCAGCAGTTTTTACGGGGAGCTGTTTTTT.

This clone appeared a few times. The genes are TRBV25-1 and TRBJ1-5, with D maybe TRBD1 (6 bases). This CDR3 has 15 residues. Trimming stripped 4 bases from V and 3 bases from J, with 13 bases between. CDR1 and CDR2 (germline): MGHDK, SYGVNS. CDR3 residues: CASSASTGNNQPQHF. The CDR3 nucleotides read TGTGCCAGCAGTGCTTCTACAGGGAACAATCAGCCCCAGCATTTT.

This chain uses TRBV5-1 with TRBJ2-1, with TRBD2 matching over 9 bases. The V and J ends lost 6 bases and 10 bases, in that order; junction bases with no gene match: 17. This CDR3 is 16 amino acids long. Per germline, CDR1 SGHRS and CDR2 YFSETQ. CDR3 coding DNA: TGCGCCAGCACCCTCCGTGGTGGCGGGAGGGCGGGGGAGCAGTTCTTC. Encoded protein: CASTLRGGGRAGEQFF. Together with reference TRBV5-1 and TRBJ2-1, the CDR3 gives the full variable domain: KAGVTQTPRYLIKTRGQQVTLSCSPISGHRSVSWYQQTPGQGLQFLFEYFSETQRNKGNFPGRFSGRQFSNSRSEMNVSTLELGDSALYLCASTLRGGGRAGEQFFGPGTRLTVL.

The genes are TRBV29-1 and TRBJ1-3, with TRBD1 identical over 7 bases. The CDR3 covers 13 residues. Losses at the gene ends were 7 bases for V and 3 bases for J; bases not matched to a gene: 6. Looked up from germline, CDR1 is SQVTM and CDR2 is ANQGSEA. DNA for the CDR3: TGCAGCGCGGGAAGGGGGCTTGGAAACACCATATATTTT. This encodes CSAGRGLGNTIYF.